Following are 28 T cell receptor beta chains from one sample sequenced in a study of cytomegalovirus exposure and HLA in healthy donors. The PCR used 60 Vbeta and 13 Jbeta primers. Libraries were prepared by immunoSEQ multiplex PCR; TCRdb keeps only in-frame clonotypes and omits some of them. The data hold 150,000 or so clones, with roughly 73% observed a single time. The material sequenced was PBMCs. The receptors were sampled from a woman under 30 in good health and CMV-seronegative.

The rearrangement uses TRBV5-1 and TRBJ2-6, with D possibly being TRBD2 (5 bases). Germline V gene lookup returns CDR1 SGHRS and CDR2 YFSETQ. The V and J ends lost 2 bases and 0 bases respectively, with 6 bases between them. This CDR3 is 15 amino acids long. Written as DNA, the CDR3 is TGCGCCAGCAGCTTTGAGGGCTCTGGGGCCAACGTCCTGACTTTC. Amino acids: CASSFEGSGANVLTF. Complete variable domain (other parts from reference TRBV5-1 and TRBJ2-6): KAGVTQTPRYLIKTRGQQVTLSCSPISGHRSVSWYQQTPGQGLQFLFEYFSETQRNKGNFPGRFSGRQFSNSRSEMNVSTLELGDSALYLCASSFEGSGANVLTFGAGSRLTVL.

CDR3 loop: CAIRDSASTDTQYF. DNA for the CDR3: TGTGCCATCAGGGACTCCGCTAGCACAGATACGCAGTATTTT. The V call is TRBV10-3, the J call TRBJ2-3; maybe TRBD2 (5 bases). The V gene's germline CDR1 is ENHRY and CDR2 SYGVKD. This CDR3 comprises 14 residues. Trimming left V 6 bases short and J 0 bases short, with 10 bases between.

The rearrangement links TRBV27 to TRBJ2-7; 7 bases agree with TRBD1. The CDR3 runs to 19 residues. Germline CDR1 and CDR2: MNHEY and SMNVEV (reference sequence). Losses at the gene ends were 3 bases for V and 3 bases for J; bases not matched to a gene: 20. CDR3 region: CASSFSSPGQASPHYEQYF. The CDR3 DNA reads as TGTGCCAGCAGTTTCTCATCCCCAGGACAGGCCAGCCCTCACTACGAGCAGTACTTC.

This chain links TRBV9 with TRBJ2-1; no reliable D call. This CDR3 spans 16 amino acids. The V and J ends lost 3 bases and 0 bases respectively, with 13 bases between them. Germline CDR1 SGDLS, CDR2 YYNGEE. The chain's CDR3 is CASSAGGQTSYNEQFF. CDR3 DNA sequence: TGTGCCAGCAGCGCCGGTGGGCAAACCTCCTACAATGAGCAGTTCTTC.

The rearrangement uses TRBV10-3 and TRBJ1-5; D may be TRBD1 (5 bases). Trimming stripped 3 bases from V and 7 bases from J, with 10 bases between. From germline, CDR1 is ENHRY and CDR2 SYGVKD. CDR3 length: 13 amino acids. Here the CDR3 reads CAISDRAVQPQHF. In DNA form, the CDR3 reads TGTGCCATCAGTGACAGGGCGGTCCAGCCCCAGCATTTT.

The chain recombines TRBV9 with TRBJ2-1, with TRBD2 matching 14 bases. The CDR3 is made up of 15 amino acids. Germline V gene sequence: CDR1 SGDLS, CDR2 YYNGEE. The junction had 5 bases not matched to a gene; V was cut back by 4 bases and J by 8 bases. The CDR3 here is CASSQTSGRVDEQFF. CDR3 coding DNA: TGTGCCAGCAGCCAGACTAGCGGGAGGGTAGATGAGCAGTTCTTC.

The J gene is TRBJ1-2, the V gene TRBV9, with a weak D call TRBD1 (5 bases). Trimming stripped 0 bases from V and 1 base from J, with 31 bases between. Germline V gene sequence: CDR1 SGDLS, CDR2 YYNGEE. CDR3 length: 22 residues. DNA for the CDR3: TGTGCCAGCAGCGTAGATCCTCGGGGTAGAGCGGGGGACGATGCAGTTAACTATGGCTACACCTTC. As protein: CASSVDPRGRAGDDAVNYGYTF.

This clone has more than one count but fewer than ten. This chain links TRBV2 with TRBJ2-3; 7 positions match TRBD1. Germline V gene lookup returns CDR1 SNHLY and CDR2 FYNNEI. After removal of 7 bases from V and 2 bases from J, the junction contained 6 bases not matched to a gene. There are 14 residues in the CDR3. This CDR3 is CASKGTVNTDTQYF. CDR3 bases: TGTGCCAGCAAGGGGACAGTTAACACAGATACGCAGTATTTT.

The rearrangement links TRBV5-1 to TRBJ2-1; 10 nucleotides agree with TRBD2. This CDR3 contains 16 residues. With 4 bases clipped from V and 7 bases from J, the junction kept 11 bases outside the gene matches. Germline CDR1 reads SGHRS; CDR2 reads YFSETQ. CDR3 nucleotides: TGCGCCAGCAGCCCCTACGGACTAGCGGAAGAGAATGAGCAGTTCTTC. Translating gives CASSPYGLAEENEQFF.

This sequence joins TRBV7-9 and TRBJ1-5, with D possibly being TRBD1 (5 bases). Deletions cut 1 base from V and 7 bases from J, with 14 bases between. Germline CDR1 reads SEHNR; CDR2 reads FQNEAQ (reference sequence). The CDR3 runs 15 residues. DNA for the CDR3: TGTGCCAGCAGCTTAGGTCGAATACGGGGGCAGCCCCAGCATTTT. It is translated as CASSLGRIRGQPQHF.

This chain connects TRBV6-5 to TRBJ2-2; 9 nucleotides align to TRBD1. V was clipped by 2 bases and J by 6 bases; unmatched bases: 7. The germline V gene encodes CDR1 MNHEY and CDR2 SVGAGI. The CDR3 is 16 residues long. CDR3 region: CASSYGTGTLAGELFF. CDR3 nucleotides: TGTGCCAGCAGTTACGGGACAGGGACGTTGGCCGGGGAGCTGTTTTTT.

This clone was found a few times. The CDR3 DNA reads TGTGCCAGCAGCTTAACTAATGAGCAGTTCTTC. Residues: CASSLTNEQFF. The chain links TRBV11-2 to TRBJ2-1; D gene uncertain. Trimming removed 2 bases from V and 7 bases from J, with 3 bases in between. CDR3 length equals 11 residues. Germline CDR1 reads SGHAT; CDR2 reads FQNNGV.

The genes are TRBV4-3 and TRBJ2-5, with no clear D. With the DNA end fitting TRBJ2-7 better, the J assignment may be wrong. This CDR3 has 15 residues. Germline CDR1 LGHNA, CDR2 YSLEER. CDR3 nucleotide sequence: TGCGCCAGCAGCCAAGATATTGCCTCCTCCTACGAGCAGTACTTC. It yields the protein CASSQDIASSYEQYF.

V gene TRBV7-9 combines with J gene TRBJ1-5; possible D gene TRBD1, 6 bases. From germline, CDR1 is SEHNR and CDR2 FQNEAQ (reference sequence). Trimming shortened V by 5 bases and J by 3 bases, and 17 bases separated the two germline ends. The CDR3 extends over 16 amino acids. CDR3 in amino acids: CASSASIQGLNQPQHF. Here the CDR3 DNA reads TGTGCCAGCAGCGCTTCGATACAGGGTCTCAATCAGCCCCAGCATTTT.

The genes are TRBV7-9 and TRBJ2-3; D unresolved. Germline lookup yields CDR1 SEHNR and CDR2 FQNEAQ (reference sequence). The CDR3 loop spans 11 amino acids. The V end was cut by 7 bases, the J end by 3 bases, with 5 bases between. CDR3 sequence (DNA): TGTGCCAGCACCCAGACAGATACGCAGTATTTT. Amino acids: CASTQTDTQYF.

This chain uses TRBV18 with TRBJ2-6; TRBD1 is a possible D gene (6 bases). Per the germline V gene, CDR1 is KGHSH and CDR2 is LQKENI. CDR3 length: 17 amino acids. V shed 5 bases and J shed 0 bases, with 14 bases lying between them. The CDR3 DNA sequence: TGTGCCAGCTCAACCCGGGACATTTCCTCTGGGGCCAACGTCCTGACTTTC. Translated: CASSTRDISSGANVLTF.

This clone was observed a few times. The rearrangement uses TRBV29-1 and TRBJ1-2; 12 nucleotides line up with TRBD1. The CDR3 consists of 13 residues. CDR1 is SQVTM and CDR2 is ANQGSEA in the germline V gene. J gave up 8 bases and V 6 bases, and 7 bases lay outside the gene matches. CDR3: CSVGDRGREGYTF. CDR3 nucleotide sequence: TGCAGCGTGGGGGACAGGGGGCGCGAGGGCTACACCTTC.

The chain recombines TRBV20-1 with TRBJ2-7, with 8 bases identical to TRBD2. Germline V gives CDR1 DFQATT, CDR2 SNEGSKA (reference sequence). Losses at the gene ends were 7 bases for V and 1 base for J; bases not matched to a gene: 0. The CDR3 contains 11 residues. The CDR3 sequence is CSVAGSYEQYV. CDR3 nucleotides: TGCAGTGTAGCGGGATCCTACGAGCAGTACGTC.

The chain has TRBV28 and TRBJ1-4, with TRBD1 identical over 9 bases. This CDR3 spans 14 amino acids. Germline trimming cut 6 bases from V and 6 bases from J; bases unmatched to any gene: 5. CDR1 and CDR2 (germline): MDHEN, SYDVKM. CDR3 region: CASRWDRVYEKLFF. The CDR3 coding sequence is TGTGCCAGCAGATGGGACAGGGTGTATGAAAAACTGTTTTTT.

V gene TRBV2 combines with J gene TRBJ2-1; TRBD1 aligns across 8 bases. Unmatched junction bases numbered 4, after V lost 4 bases and J lost 2 bases. There are 15 residues in the CDR3. Germline-derived CDR1 and CDR2 are SNHLY and FYNNEI. Here the CDR3 reads CASSVWTGTYNEQFF. The CDR3 region has the DNA TGTGCCAGCAGTGTATGGACAGGGACCTACAATGAGCAGTTCTTC.

This rearrangement joins TRBV7-8 to TRBJ1-5; 7 bases are a match to TRBD1. Per the germline V gene, CDR1 is SGHVS and CDR2 is FQNEAQ. This CDR3 is built from 16 residues. V gave up 1 base and J gave up 2 bases; unmatched junction bases: 5. The CDR3, as DNA: TGTGCCAGCAGCTTAGAGAATACAGGGGGCAATCAGCCCCAGCATTTT. As protein: CASSLENTGGNQPQHF.

The rearrangement links TRBV6-5 to TRBJ2-1, with D maybe TRBD2 (6 bases). V lost 6 bases and J lost 0, with 6 bases in between. Germline-derived CDR1 and CDR2 are MNHEY and SVGAGI. The CDR3 runs 13 residues. The CDR3 loop is CASRTSSYNEQFF. DNA of the CDR3: TGTGCCAGCAGGACTAGCTCCTACAATGAGCAGTTCTTC.

V gene TRBV27 combines with J gene TRBJ1-5, with 9 bases that match TRBD1. Germline V gene sequence: CDR1 MNHEY, CDR2 SMNVEV (reference sequence). CDR3 size: 14 residues. V lost 4 bases to trimming and J lost 8 bases; unmatched junction nucleotides: 6. This CDR3 reads CASSSTGGWKPQHF. The CDR3 bases are TGTGCCAGCAGTTCGACAGGGGGATGGAAGCCCCAGCATTTT.

As DNA, the CDR3 is TGTGCCAGCAGTGTCGCGGGGGGTGAAGCTTTCTTT. It codes for CASSVAGGEAFF. The chain employs TRBV2 and TRBJ1-1, with D tentatively TRBD1 (5 bases). Per germline, CDR1 SNHLY and CDR2 FYNNEI. Trimming stripped 4 bases from V and 7 bases from J, with 10 bases between. The CDR3 contains 12 residues.

The CDR3 protein is CASSLDRSNSPLHF. CDR3 sequence (DNA): TGTGCCAGCAGCTTGGACAGGTCAAATTCACCCCTCCACTTT. V usage is TRBV5-6 and J usage is TRBJ1-6; D is perhaps TRBD1 (5 bases). The CDR3 contains 14 residues. CDR1 is SGHDT and CDR2 is YYEEEE in the germline V gene. V was pared by 0 bases and J by 7 bases, with 8 bases between.

This clone was observed a single time. The chain links TRBV5-6 to TRBJ2-7; perhaps TRBD2 as D (6 bases). The V gene's germline CDR1 is SGHDT and CDR2 YYEEEE. V was shortened by 3 bases and J by 3 bases, with 13 bases between the two germline ends. The CDR3 sequence is 14 residues long. CDR3 bases: TGTGCCAGCAGCTGGGCGGGATCGAACTACGAGCAGTACGTC. It yields the protein CASSWAGSNYEQYV.

V and J are TRBV7-2 and TRBJ2-5; D gene unclear. V was shortened by 1 base and J by 1 base, with 10 bases between the two germline ends. The germline V gene has CDR1 SGHTA and CDR2 FQGNSA. The CDR3 contains 15 residues. The CDR3 loop reads CASSLGVQLQETQYF. CDR3 in DNA: TGTGCCAGCAGCTTAGGCGTACAGCTCCAAGAGACCCAGTACTTC.

This clone was seen a few times. The V and J genes are TRBV7-9 and TRBJ1-2, with D perhaps TRBD1 (6 bases). Trimming left V 2 bases short and J 0 bases short, with 19 bases between. The CDR3 runs to 18 residues. Germline V gene lookup returns CDR1 SEHNR and CDR2 FQNEAQ (reference sequence). CDR3 sequence: CASSLRSTGSTTNYGYTF. CDR3 nucleotides: TGTGCCAGCAGCTTACGGAGCACAGGGAGTACTACTAACTATGGCTACACCTTC.